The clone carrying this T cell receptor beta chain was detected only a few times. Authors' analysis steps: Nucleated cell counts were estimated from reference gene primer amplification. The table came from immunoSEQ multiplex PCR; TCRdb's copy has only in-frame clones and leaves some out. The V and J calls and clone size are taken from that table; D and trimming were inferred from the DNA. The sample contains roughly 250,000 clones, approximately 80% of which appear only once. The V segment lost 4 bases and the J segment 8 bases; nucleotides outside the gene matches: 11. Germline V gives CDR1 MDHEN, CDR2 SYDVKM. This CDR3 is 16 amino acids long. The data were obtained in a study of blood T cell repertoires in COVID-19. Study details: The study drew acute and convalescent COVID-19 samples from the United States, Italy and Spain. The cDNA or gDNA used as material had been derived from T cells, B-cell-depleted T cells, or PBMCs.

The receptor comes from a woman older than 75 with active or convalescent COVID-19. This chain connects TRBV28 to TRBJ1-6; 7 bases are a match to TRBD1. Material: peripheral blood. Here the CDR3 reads CASSSRRQGIDSPLHF. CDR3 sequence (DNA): TGTGCCAGCAGTTCTAGGCGACAGGGAATCGATTCACCCCTCCACTTT.